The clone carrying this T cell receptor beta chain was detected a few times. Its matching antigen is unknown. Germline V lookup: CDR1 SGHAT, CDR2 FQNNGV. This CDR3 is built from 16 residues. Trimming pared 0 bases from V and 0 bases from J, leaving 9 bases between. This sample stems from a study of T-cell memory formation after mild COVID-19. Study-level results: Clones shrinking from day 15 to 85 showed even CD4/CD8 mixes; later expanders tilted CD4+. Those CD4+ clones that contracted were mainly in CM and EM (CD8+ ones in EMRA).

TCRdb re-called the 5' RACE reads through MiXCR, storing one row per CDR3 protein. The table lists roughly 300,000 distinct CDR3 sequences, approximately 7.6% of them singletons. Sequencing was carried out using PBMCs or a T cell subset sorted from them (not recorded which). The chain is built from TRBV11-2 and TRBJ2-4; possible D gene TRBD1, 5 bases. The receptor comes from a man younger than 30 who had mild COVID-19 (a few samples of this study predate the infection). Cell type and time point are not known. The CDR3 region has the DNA TGTGCCAGCAGCTTAGATTGGGGCGGAGCCAAAAACATTCAGTACTTC. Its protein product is CASSLDWGGAKNIQYF.